This TCR beta chain was observed in a study of cytomegalovirus exposure and HLA in healthy donors. Study-level background: Among the 398 genotyped donors, more than 70% were placed in the Caucasian-associated ancestry cluster.

Study-wide results and caveats: Later on, a genetic analysis was performed. It linked a missense variant in DCLRE1C with V- and J-gene trimming of TCR beta. Common viral pathogens (according to a later analysis) appeared linked to several of the most significant clusters.

Both 60 Vbeta primers and 13 Jbeta primers went into the PCR. The assay was immunoSEQ multiplex PCR, and TCRdb's table has in-frame clones only and misses some. This table has 150,000 to 180,000 clones, approximately 82% appearing once. Germline CDR1 is LNHDA and CDR2 is SQIVND (reference sequence). J was trimmed by 0 bases and V by 7 bases; bases with no gene match: 16. This CDR3 comprises 19 residues. As concerns this clone: Its antigen is as yet unknown.

The source is a woman aged 45-59 years in good health and CMV-seropositive. V usage is TRBV19 and J usage is TRBJ2-4; the match to TRBD2 covers 9 bases. Material for sequencing was PBMCs. The CDR3 coding sequence is TGTGCCAGTACGGAGGGGAGCGGGGGGTTGCAGGTAGCCAAAAACATTCAGTACTTC. It yields the protein CASTEGSGGLQVAKNIQYF.